This passage covers 24 T cell receptor beta chains from one sample sequenced in a study of cytomegalovirus exposure and HLA in healthy donors. Primers included in the PCR were 60 Vbeta and 13 Jbeta primers. Sequenced by immunoSEQ multiplex PCR; TCRdb stores in-frame clones only, minus some. The sample records 95,000 to 130,000 clones, around 81% being singletons. The sequenced material came from PBMCs. Receptors were obtained from a woman in her thirties in good health and CMV-seronegative.

V usage is TRBV18 and J usage is TRBJ1-5; 8 bases are shared with TRBD1. The ends lost 5 bases at V and 2 bases at J; junction bases unmatched: 5. The CDR3 extends over 15 amino acids. The V gene's germline CDR1 is KGHSH and CDR2 LQKENI. CDR3 protein: CASSTDRGGNQPQHF. Written as DNA, the CDR3 is TGTGCCAGCTCAACCGACAGGGGCGGCAATCAGCCCCAGCATTTT.

The chain employs TRBV5-1 and TRBJ2-1; TRBD1 agrees at 9 bases. The CDR3 spans 15 residues. V shed 4 bases, J shed 4 bases, and the junction held 6 bases outside the gene matches. Germline CDR1 and CDR2: SGHRS and YFSETQ. As DNA, the CDR3 is TGCGCCAGCAGCATCGGACAGGGGATTTACAATGAGCAGTTCTTC. This translates into CASSIGQGIYNEQFF.

V and J are TRBV9 and TRBJ1-6, with D unresolved. Trimming pared 3 bases from V and 4 bases from J, leaving 14 bases between. The V gene's germline CDR1 is SGDLS and CDR2 YYNGEE. This CDR3 region has 16 residues. This chain's CDR3 is CASSGRSGSYNSPLHF. CDR3 sequence (DNA): TGTGCCAGCAGCGGGCGGTCCGGCAGTTATAATTCACCCCTCCACTTT. The full variable domain, in which reference TRBV9 and TRBJ1-6 provide the parts outside the CDR3, is DSGVTQTPKHLITATGQRVTLRCSPRSGDLSVYWYQQSLDQGLQFLIQYYNGEERAKGNILERFSAQQFPDLHSELNLSSLELGDSALYFCASSGRSGSYNSPLHFGNGTRLTVT.

The chain joins TRBV27 to TRBJ2-7; TRBD2 matches 11 bases. This CDR3 is built from 15 residues. The J segment lost 6 bases and the V segment lost 3 bases, leaving 7 bases of the junction unmatched. CDR1 and CDR2 (germline): MNHEY, SMNVEV (reference sequence). DNA for the CDR3: TGTGCCAGCAGTTTTCTAGCGGGAGGACAACCCGAGCAGTACTTC. Encoded protein: CASSFLAGGQPEQYF.

This clone was recorded once. The rearrangement joins TRBV27 to TRBJ2-1; 13 nucleotides agree with TRBD2. Germline V gene sequence: CDR1 MNHEY, CDR2 SMNVEV (reference sequence). V shed 5 bases and J 9 bases; nucleotides not matched to a gene: 10. The CDR3 is 16 amino acids. The CDR3 sequence: CASSPTGLAGLSEQFF. CDR3 DNA: TGTGCCAGCAGTCCCACGGGACTAGCGGGACTGAGTGAGCAGTTCTTC.

V and J are TRBV6-4 and TRBJ2-1; 9 bases align to TRBD1. This CDR3 contains 15 residues. The J segment lost 7 bases and the V segment lost 3 bases, leaving 7 bases of the junction unmatched. From germline, CDR1 is MRHNA and CDR2 SNTAGT. The CDR3 reads CASSDAGTGPNEQFF. In DNA, the CDR3 is TGTGCCAGCAGTGATGCCGGGACAGGGCCTAATGAGCAGTTCTTC.

This sequence joins TRBV30 and TRBJ2-3; D possibly corresponds to TRBD1 (6 bases). Per germline, CDR1 GTSNPN and CDR2 SVGIG (reference sequence). The length of the CDR3 is 13 residues. Trimming took off 6 bases at V and 0 bases at J, with 10 bases between the two ends. As DNA, the CDR3 is TGTGCCTGCCTACAGGGTAGCACAGATACGCAGTATTTT. Residues: CACLQGSTDTQYF. Variable domain in full (rest from reference TRBV30 and TRBJ2-3): SQTIHQWPATLVQPVGSPLSLECTVEGTSNPNLYWYRQAAGRGLQLLFYSVGIGQISSEVPQNLSASRPQDRQFILSSKKLLLSDSGFYLCACLQGSTDTQYFGPGTRLTVL.

This clone was picked up one time. This chain joins TRBV5-1 and TRBJ2-3, with D perhaps matching TRBD1 (6 bases). Germline-derived CDR1 and CDR2 are SGHRS and YFSETQ. Trimming pared 4 bases from V and 12 bases from J, leaving 27 bases between. The CDR3 covers 16 residues. CDR3 nucleotide sequence: TGCGCCAGCAGCCAACCCGGGACAAGGGAAACTGGGACACAGTATTTT. This gives the protein CASSQPGTRETGTQYF.

This chain connects TRBV19 to TRBJ1-2; TRBD1 agrees at 8 bases. The length of the CDR3 is 13 residues. Germline CDR1 is LNHDA and CDR2 is SQIVND (reference sequence). J gave up 8 bases and V 4 bases, and 6 bases lay outside the gene matches. The CDR3 region has the DNA TGTGCCAGTAGTAACCAGGGGGCGCGCGGCTACACCTTC. Protein sequence: CASSNQGARGYTF.

The CDR3 here is CASSPRAGGPTYEQYF. DNA of the CDR3: TGTGCCAGCAGCCCGAGGGCGGGAGGGCCGACCTACGAGCAGTACTTC. The genes are TRBV5-4 and TRBJ2-7, with TRBD2 identical over 9 bases. The germline V gene has CDR1 SGHNT and CDR2 YYREEE (reference sequence). This CDR3 is 16 amino acids long. The junction had 10 bases not matched to a gene; V was cut back by 4 bases and J by 2 bases.

This clone was recorded once. The chain employs TRBV5-1 and TRBJ2-1; 10 positions match TRBD1. The CDR3 is made up of 14 amino acids. Germline CDR1 is SGHRS and CDR2 is YFSETQ. V gave up 4 bases and J gave up 9 bases; unmatched junction bases: 7. In DNA form, the CDR3 reads TGCGCCAGCAGCCCGGGACAGGGGCTGGGTGAGCAGTTCTTC. Its protein is CASSPGQGLGEQFF.

This clone has just a few counts. The chain links TRBV5-1 to TRBJ2-2, with D perhaps matching TRBD2 (5 bases). Per the germline V gene, CDR1 is SGHRS and CDR2 is YFSETQ. This CDR3 contains 15 residues. V shed 0 bases and J shed 6 bases, with 12 bases lying between them. The CDR3 spells CASSLGAVGAGELFF. The CDR3 DNA follows: TGCGCCAGCAGCTTGGGAGCGGTAGGAGCCGGGGAGCTGTTTTTT.

The chain is built from TRBV5-4 and TRBJ2-1; 7 bases fit TRBD2. Germline V CDR1 and CDR2: SGHNT, YYREEE (reference sequence). The CDR3 has 13 amino acids. Trimming took 5 bases from V and 8 from J; bases not matched to a gene: 7. The CDR3 here is CASRGGTSDEQFF. CDR3 coding DNA: TGTGCCAGCAGGGGAGGGACTTCGGATGAGCAGTTCTTC.

J is TRBJ2-3 and V is TRBV4-2, with a possible D match to TRBD1 (6 bases). CDR1 and CDR2 from the germline V gene are LGHNA and YNFKEQ. CDR3 length equals 15 residues. Trimming pared 0 bases from V and 10 bases from J, leaving 17 bases between. CDR3 nucleotide sequence: TGTGCCAGCAGCCAAGATGGGAATGGGGGCGAGCCGCAGTATTTT. It codes for CASSQDGNGGEPQYF.

The DNA for the CDR3 is TGTGCCAGCAGCCAAGAGCCGCGGGGAACGAACACCGGGGAGCTGTTTTTT. Residues: CASSQEPRGTNTGELFF. This sequence joins TRBV4-2 and TRBJ2-2, with D tentatively TRBD2 (6 bases). Germline V gives CDR1 LGHNA, CDR2 YNFKEQ. V was shortened by 0 bases and J by 0 bases, with 11 bases between the two germline ends. CDR3 length: 17 residues.

The CDR3 nucleotides read TGTGCCAGCAGTTCGGGAGCGGACACCGGGGAGCTGTTTTTT. Its translation: CASSSGADTGELFF. The rearrangement joins TRBV7-9 to TRBJ2-2, with D possibly matching TRBD2 (6 bases). CDR3 length: 14 amino acids. V was cut by 6 bases and J by 3 bases, with 11 bases left in between. Germline lookup yields CDR1 SEHNR and CDR2 FQNEAQ (reference sequence).

The CDR3 sequence is CASSEIGRSNQPQHF. The CDR3 bases are TGTGCCAGCAGTGAAATAGGGAGAAGCAATCAGCCCCAGCATTTT. V and J are TRBV2 and TRBJ1-5; D gene ambiguous. Trimming pared 2 bases from V and 1 base from J, leaving 9 bases between. The length of the CDR3 is 15 residues. Per germline, CDR1 SNHLY and CDR2 FYNNEI.

This chain uses TRBV7-7 with TRBJ2-3, with TRBD2 matching 12 bases. The germline gives CDR1 SSHAT, CDR2 FNYEAQ (reference sequence). The CDR3 consists of 14 residues. Trimming at V came to 5 bases and at J to 6 bases, leaving 3 bases not matched to a gene. CDR3 amino acids: CASSQTSGSDTQYF. CDR3 coding DNA: TGTGCCAGCAGCCAGACTAGCGGGAGTGATACGCAGTATTTT.

The chain employs TRBV5-1 and TRBJ1-2; 7 bases match TRBD1. Germline lookup yields CDR1 SGHRS and CDR2 YFSETQ. This CDR3 has 13 residues. The J segment lost 2 bases and the V segment lost 3 bases, leaving 1 base of the junction unmatched. CDR3: CASSSQGNYGYTF. CDR3 coding DNA: TGCGCCAGCAGCTCACAGGGGAACTATGGCTACACCTTC. Filled out from reference TRBV5-1 and TRBJ1-2, the complete variable domain reads KAGVTQTPRYLIKTRGQQVTLSCSPISGHRSVSWYQQTPGQGLQFLFEYFSETQRNKGNFPGRFSGRQFSNSRSEMNVSTLELGDSALYLCASSSQGNYGYTFGSGTRLTVV.

The V gene is TRBV7-2, the J gene TRBJ2-1; 7 bases align to TRBD1. J lost 3 bases, V lost 1 base, and 3 bases had no gene match. Germline assignment: CDR1 SGHTA and CDR2 FQGNSA. This CDR3 spans 15 amino acids. The CDR3 DNA is TGTGCCAGCAGCTTAGACAGGGGATTCTACAATGAGCAGTTCTTC. Translated, it gives CASSLDRGFYNEQFF.

For the CDR3, the DNA is TGTGCCAGTAGTATCGGGGTAGCTGCCTACGAGCAGTACTTC. It is translated as CASSIGVAAYEQYF. The V gene is TRBV19, the J gene TRBJ2-7; possible D gene TRBD2, 5 bases. The germline V gene has CDR1 LNHDA and CDR2 SQIVND (reference sequence). The V and J ends lost 3 bases and 2 bases respectively, with 11 bases between them. This CDR3 is built from 14 residues.

This clone has a single count. The chain links TRBV10-2 to TRBJ2-1, with TRBD2 identical over 7 bases. CDR3 length equals 16 residues. Germline assignment: CDR1 WSHSY and CDR2 SAAADI. With 2 bases clipped from V and 4 bases from J, the junction kept 8 bases outside the gene matches. The CDR3 spells CASSEIVGRTYNEQFF. The DNA for the CDR3 is TGCGCCAGCAGTGAGATAGTCGGGAGGACTTACAATGAGCAGTTCTTC.

In this sample, this clone turned up once. This rearrangement joins TRBV10-2 to TRBJ2-7; D might be TRBD1 (5 bases). Between the trimmed V and J ends, which lost 2 bases and 1 base, there was a span of 9 bases. Germline-derived CDR1 and CDR2 are WSHSY and SAAADI. This CDR3 is 14 amino acids long. The CDR3 region has the DNA TGCGCCAGCAGTGAGGGCAGGGAATCCTACGAGCAGTACTTC. As protein: CASSEGRESYEQYF.

This clone has just a few counts. The chain is built from TRBV1 and TRBJ2-4; the D call of TRBD1 is as the table states it, not checked on the DNA. TRBV1 is noted as a pseudogene. This CDR3 region has 18 residues. CDR3 sequence reads: CTSSQGQGALIAKNIQYF. The CDR3 DNA is TGCACCAGCAGCCAAGGACAGGGAGCTCTCATAGCCAAAAACATTCAGTACTTC.